The sequence of this T cell receptor (beta chain) was determined in a study of tumor-infiltrating lymphocytes in primary liver carcinoma. In the study overall: Recorded tumor stage was T1-T3 N0M0, with diameters of 4.2 to 10 cm. Per sample, productive TCRbeta reads numbered roughly 3.5 to 7.13 million, similar across tissue types. Broader study findings: Tumors and blood were compared for top-250-clone fraction, and tumors had the significantly higher value (p = 0.039).

Germline loops: CDR1 LGHNA, CDR2 YNFKEQ. The CDR3 runs to 15 residues. With regard to this clonotype: Antigen specificity is unknown. A much larger clonotype is one base distant, so this may be a read error.

Germline DNA was also extracted, with blood RNA taken from unsorted whole blood. Patients were treatment-naive with chronic HBV infection. Constant-region priming of approximately 500 ng total RNA yielded TCR beta cDNA. Library construction for TCR beta comprised three nested multiplex PCR rounds performed with slightly modified ARM-PCR. The two initial PCR rounds, about 9 cycles each, used TRBV1-TRBV30 forward and C-beta reverse primers. TCRdb re-analysed the multiplex PCR reads in MiXCR, keeping a single row per CDR3 protein. The profile shows approximately 330,000 distinct CDR3 sequences, about two thirds of them singletons.

The V gene is TRBV4-2, the J gene TRBJ1-1, with TRBD1 as a possible D gene (5 bases). The TCR sequence derives from a man in his forties with primary liver carcinoma and hepatitis B virus infection. The sample was peripheral blood. The DNA for the CDR3 is TGTGCCAGCAACCAAGGGTCAGGGTCCGACACTGAAGCTTTCTTT. Amino acid sequence: CASNQGSGSDTEAFF.